One T cell receptor (beta chain) is described in this entry. The sample originates from a study of blood T cell repertoires in COVID-19. On the study more broadly: Researchers got acute and convalescent COVID-19 samples from the United States, Italy and Spain. T cells, B-cell-depleted T cells, or PBMCs supplied cDNA or gDNA.

V shed 8 bases and J shed 4 bases, with 18 bases lying between them. The CDR3 has 15 residues. Germline V lookup: CDR1 SGHTA, CDR2 FQGNSA. Per the original data handling: Reference gene primer amplification gave nucleated cell count estimates. Here immunoSEQ multiplex PCR was the method, and the copy in TCRdb shows in-frame clones only, minus some. Clonal size and the V and J genes are those of that table, whereas D and trimming came from the DNA. The sample records fewer than 150,000 clones, more than 75% being singletons. The receptor was isolated from a human donor in a cohort sampled during active COVID-19. The chain joins TRBV7-2 to TRBJ2-1; D gene ambiguous. Source material: peripheral blood. The CDR3 protein is CASCRRVQEYNEQFF. The CDR3 DNA is TGTGCCAGCTGTCGCCGAGTTCAGGAATACAATGAGCAGTTCTTC.